This entry lists 23 T cell receptor beta chains sequenced from one sample in a study of T-cell memory formation after mild COVID-19 (dated by TCRdb to about 2021). Library preparation employed 5' RACE. TCRdb shows the sequencer as Illumina NovaSeq 6000. The raw public reads went through TCRdb reprocessing: fastp at Q25, MiXCR clone calling, in-frame beta chains kept. Merged by CDR3 protein, the rows form single entries marked with the most common genes and DNA. Recorded for this sample are almost 550,000 distinct CDR3 sequences; roughly 21% of them occurred a single time. The ten largest clones add up to under 15% of the sample. Sequenced: PBMCs or a T cell subset sorted from them (not recorded which). The receptors were gathered from an adult woman who had mild COVID-19 (a few samples of this study predate the infection). The sample titles of this study are shuffled in the database, so cell type and time point are left out; the donor was told from shared clones.

DNA of the CDR3: TGTGCCTGGAGTGTAGATCCTAGCGGGGACCCCTACGAGCAGTACTTC. Translated, it gives CAWSVDPSGDPYEQYF. The chain combines TRBV30 with TRBJ2-7; 9 bases map to TRBD2. Per the germline V gene, CDR1 is GTSNPN and CDR2 is SVGIG (reference sequence). Trimming at V came to 0 bases and at J to 2 bases, leaving 8 bases not matched to a gene. This CDR3 contains 16 residues.

This clonotype showed up many times. The chain joins TRBV7-2 to TRBJ2-3, with TRBD1 identical over 7 bases. The CDR3 sequence is 14 residues long. Per germline, CDR1 SGHTA and CDR2 FQGNSA. The V gene end was trimmed by 3 bases and the J gene end by 2 bases; junction bases not matched to a gene: 2. The DNA for the CDR3 is TGTGCCAGCAGCTTGGGACAGCTCACAGATACGCAGTATTTT. As protein: CASSLGQLTDTQYF.

This clonotype was seen more than once but under ten times. The chain uses TRBV29-1 and TRBJ2-5, with TRBD2 matching over 7 bases. With V trimmed by 6 bases and J by 1 base, 8 bases remained unmatched. Germline V lookup: CDR1 SQVTM, CDR2 ANQGSEA. The CDR3 spans 14 residues. The chain's CDR3 is CSVSGRGPQETQYF. CDR3 in DNA: TGCAGCGTATCGGGGAGGGGTCCCCAAGAGACCCAGTACTTC.

This clonotype was found once. This chain links TRBV20-1 with TRBJ1-2; D possibly corresponds to TRBD1 (5 bases). Trimming took off 6 bases at V and 0 bases at J, with 14 bases between the two ends. The CDR3 is 14 amino acids. Germline assignment: CDR1 DFQATT and CDR2 SNEGSKA (reference sequence). CDR3 sequence (DNA): TGCAGTGCCCCTGACAGCAAAGCTAACTATGGCTACACCTTC. Its protein product is CSAPDSKANYGYTF.

There are many counts of this clonotype. The chain joins TRBV5-1 to TRBJ2-3; 10 bases align to TRBD2. V shed 2 bases, J shed 7 bases, and the junction held 7 bases outside the gene matches. CDR3 length: 15 amino acids. CDR1 is SGHRS, CDR2 YFSETQ, per germline. The CDR3 coding sequence is TGCGCCAGCAGCTTCGCTAGCGGGGGTGACAATACGCAGTATTTT. Translating gives CASSFASGGDNTQYF.

This chain links TRBV7-9 with TRBJ2-1; the match to TRBD2 covers 8 bases. The germline gives CDR1 SEHNR, CDR2 FQNEAQ (reference sequence). The CDR3 totals 15 residues. With 5 bases clipped from V and 8 bases from J, the junction kept 11 bases outside the gene matches. This CDR3 is CASSLGGTSGDEQFF. The CDR3 DNA is TGTGCCAGCAGCCTCGGCGGAACTAGCGGCGATGAGCAGTTCTTC.

The J gene is TRBJ2-7, the V gene TRBV18; D gene uncertain. Looked up from germline, CDR1 is KGHSH and CDR2 is LQKENI. The CDR3 extends over 15 amino acids. The V end was cut by 3 bases, the J end by 0 bases, with 12 bases between. The CDR3 is CASSPAGTSSYEQYF. DNA for the CDR3: TGTGCCAGCTCACCCGCAGGAACGAGCTCCTACGAGCAGTACTTC.

The chain uses TRBV7-2 and TRBJ2-2, with a possible D match to TRBD2 (6 bases). V was trimmed by 4 bases and J by 0 bases, leaving 15 bases between them. This CDR3 is built from 17 residues. CDR1 and CDR2 from the germline V gene are SGHTA and FQGNSA. This CDR3 reads CASSSRRGAANTGELFF. In nucleotides, the CDR3 is TGTGCCAGCAGCTCCCGGCGGGGTGCCGCGAACACCGGGGAGCTGTTTTTT.

The chain combines TRBV5-1 with TRBJ2-7; 14 bases agree with TRBD2. Germline-derived CDR1 and CDR2 are SGHRS and YFSETQ. The CDR3 contains 16 residues. V was pared by 3 bases and J by 5 bases, with 7 bases of the junction left unmatched. The CDR3 loop is CASSSRLAGGPNEQYF. The CDR3 nucleotides read TGCGCCAGCAGCTCCAGACTAGCGGGAGGGCCGAACGAGCAGTACTTC.

This clonotype has just a few counts. The rearrangement uses TRBV25-1 and TRBJ2-2, with no clear D. The CDR3 is 15 residues long. Germline CDR1 reads MGHDK; CDR2 reads SYGVNS. Trimming shortened V by 3 bases and J by 6 bases, and 14 bases separated the two germline ends. The CDR3 protein is CASSEGRGIAGELFF. The CDR3 DNA reads as TGTGCCAGCAGTGAGGGCAGAGGTATCGCCGGGGAGCTGTTTTTT. Full variable domain (remainder filled in from reference TRBV25-1 and TRBJ2-2): EADIYQTPRYLVIGTGKKITLECSQTMGHDKMYWYQQDPGMELHLIHYSYGVNSTEKGDLSSESTVSRIRTEHFPLTLESARPSHTSQYLCASSEGRGIAGELFFGEGSRLTVL.

This clonotype was counted only a few times. The V gene is TRBV7-9, the J gene TRBJ2-1, with 13 bases that match TRBD2. V trimming: 5 bases; J trimming: 6 bases; junction bases outside the gene matches: 13. The CDR3 is 18 amino acids. In germline, CDR1 is SEHNR, CDR2 FQNEAQ (reference sequence). The CDR3 coding sequence is TGTGCCAGCAGCCCAGGCAGAACGGGGACTAGCGGGACCAATGAGCAGTTCTTC. It translates to CASSPGRTGTSGTNEQFF.

This clonotype was observed a handful of times. The chain links TRBV18 to TRBJ1-4; no firm D call. This CDR3 is 15 amino acids long. Trimming took off 6 bases at V and 0 bases at J, with 11 bases between the two ends. Germline CDR1 and CDR2: KGHSH and LQKENI. The CDR3 loop reads CASSAQRATNEKLFF. CDR3 DNA: TGTGCCAGCTCGGCCCAGCGCGCAACTAATGAAAAACTGTTTTTT.

The CDR3 protein is CATSDLRQGVSPGELFF. The CDR3 DNA reads TGTGCCACCAGTGATTTGCGGCAGGGGGTCTCCCCCGGGGAGCTGTTTTTT. The genes are TRBV24-1 and TRBJ2-2; 7 bases are shared with TRBD1. This CDR3 has 17 amino acids. Germline CDR1 is KGHDR and CDR2 is SFDVKD. Germline trimming cut 0 bases from V and 6 bases from J; bases unmatched to any gene: 9.

This clonotype was observed a handful of times. This chain connects TRBV6-6 to TRBJ2-1; 9 bases agree with TRBD2. V lost 6 bases and J lost 9; bases outside the gene matches: 9. The CDR3 has 14 amino acids. Germline V gene lookup returns CDR1 MNHNY and CDR2 SVGAGI (reference sequence). CDR3 amino acids: CASRRTSEGPEQFF. In DNA form, the CDR3 reads TGTGCCAGCAGAAGGACTAGCGAGGGGCCTGAGCAGTTCTTC.

The chain uses TRBV12-3 or TRBV12-4 and TRBJ2-3; 13 positions agree with TRBD2. The CDR3 covers 17 residues. Losses at the gene ends were 6 bases for V and 3 bases for J; bases not matched to a gene: 9. The CDR3 protein is CASRRTSGGALTDTQYF. The CDR3 coding sequence is TGTGCCAGCAGGCGCACTAGCGGGGGGGCCCTTACAGATACGCAGTATTTT.

This clonotype was seen once. The chain joins TRBV28 to TRBJ1-2; no clear D. The CDR3 runs to 12 residues. Between the trimmed V and J ends, which lost 2 bases and 8 bases, there was a span of 9 bases. CDR1 is MDHEN and CDR2 is SYDVKM in the germline V gene. The CDR3 reads CASSLGSEGYTF. CDR3 nucleotide sequence: TGTGCCAGCAGTTTAGGGAGCGAAGGCTACACCTTC.

This clonotype has more than one count but fewer than ten. The J gene is TRBJ2-7, the V gene TRBV7-9, with 9 bases aligning to TRBD2. Germline lookup yields CDR1 SEHNR and CDR2 FQNEAQ (reference sequence). CDR3 length equals 16 residues. The trim removed 1 base at V and 2 bases at J, leaving 6 bases unmatched. The CDR3 sequence: CASSLGWASGTYEQYF. DNA of the CDR3: TGTGCCAGCAGCTTAGGGTGGGCTAGCGGGACCTACGAGCAGTACTTC.

The rearrangement joins TRBV20-1 to TRBJ1-5; D uncertain. The CDR3 loop spans 15 amino acids. Germline CDR1 and CDR2: DFQATT and SNEGSKA (reference sequence). V gave up 0 bases and J gave up 2 bases, with 11 bases separating them. CDR3 region: CSAREQMMGNQPQHF. Written as DNA, the CDR3 is TGCAGTGCTAGAGAACAGATGATGGGCAATCAGCCCCAGCATTTT.

The chain combines TRBV30 with TRBJ2-7; the D is unclear. The CDR3 extends over 11 amino acids. Germline loops: CDR1 GTSNPN, CDR2 SVGIG (reference sequence). The ends were cut back, 2 bases at V and 5 bases at J, with 7 bases in the middle. CDR3 sequence reads: CAWSLGDEQYF. The DNA of the CDR3 is TGTGCCTGGAGTCTAGGAGACGAGCAGTACTTC.

The chain has TRBV5-6 and TRBJ1-2; TRBD1 agrees at 9 bases. Per the germline V gene, CDR1 is SGHDT and CDR2 is YYEEEE. V lost 6 bases and J lost 1; bases outside the gene matches: 7. CDR3 size: 15 residues. In DNA form, the CDR3 reads TGTGCCAGCACCCTAGGGGACAGGGATAACTATGGCTACACCTTC. Amino acids: CASTLGDRDNYGYTF.

This clonotype was picked up many times. The gene calls are TRBV7-2 and TRBJ2-3; possibly TRBD2 for D (5 bases). The CDR3 length is 16 residues. Trimming left V 4 bases short and J 0 bases short, with 14 bases between. Looked up from germline, CDR1 is SGHTA and CDR2 is FQGNSA. The CDR3 sequence is CASSWRTPTSTDTQYF. The CDR3 DNA is TGTGCCAGCAGCTGGCGGACTCCAACTAGCACAGATACGCAGTATTTT.

J is TRBJ2-1 and V is TRBV6-5; the D gene could be TRBD1 or TRBD2 (5 bases each). Between the trimmed V and J ends, which lost 0 bases and 9 bases, there was a span of 12 bases. CDR3 length equals 14 residues. In germline, CDR1 is MNHEY, CDR2 SVGAGI. CDR3 protein: CASSYSDEGSEQFF. The CDR3 region has the DNA TGTGCCAGCAGTTACTCCGACGAGGGGAGTGAGCAGTTCTTC.

This clonotype turned up a few times. The rearrangement joins TRBV24-1 to TRBJ2-3; perhaps TRBD2 as D (5 bases). The CDR3 is 14 amino acids. Trimming removed 3 bases from V and 9 bases from J, with 15 bases in between. Germline V gene data show CDR1 as KGHDR and CDR2 as SFDVKD. The CDR3 DNA reads as TGTGCCACCAGTGATCTTCGGTTGGGGAGCACGCAGTATTTT. This encodes CATSDLRLGSTQYF.